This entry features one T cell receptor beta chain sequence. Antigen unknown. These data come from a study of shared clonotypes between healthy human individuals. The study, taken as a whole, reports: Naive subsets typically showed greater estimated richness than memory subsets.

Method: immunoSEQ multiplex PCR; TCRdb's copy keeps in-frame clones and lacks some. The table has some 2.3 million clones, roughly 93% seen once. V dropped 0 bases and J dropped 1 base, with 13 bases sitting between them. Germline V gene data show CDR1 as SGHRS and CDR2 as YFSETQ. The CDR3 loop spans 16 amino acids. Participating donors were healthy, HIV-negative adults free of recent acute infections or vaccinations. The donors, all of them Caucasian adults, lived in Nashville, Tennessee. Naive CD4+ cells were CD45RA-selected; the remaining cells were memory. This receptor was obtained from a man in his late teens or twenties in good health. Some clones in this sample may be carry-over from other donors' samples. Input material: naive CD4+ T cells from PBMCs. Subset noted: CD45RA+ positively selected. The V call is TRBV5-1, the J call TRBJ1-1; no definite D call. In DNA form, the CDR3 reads TGCGCCAGCAGCTTGGGACCCGCGGCGTGGAACACTGAAGCTTTCTTT. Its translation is CASSLGPAAWNTEAFF.